Each of the 27 T cell receptor beta chains below was sequenced from the same sample in a study of response to subunit inactivated influenza vaccine. TCRdb reprocessed the RT-PCR reads via MiXCR and lists one record per CDR3 protein. The sample records 560,000 or so distinct CDR3 sequences, 6.5% to 8% being singletons. The sample consisted of PBMCs from blood, taken 23 to 25 months after vaccination. These receptor sequences come from a man aged 45 to 70 who received an inactivated influenza vaccine.

This clonotype was observed at least ten times. CDR3: CASKQQGVTDTQYF. DNA for the CDR3: TGTGCCAGCAAGCAACAGGGGGTCACAGATACGCAGTATTTT. The chain combines TRBV2 with TRBJ2-3, with 8 bases fitting TRBD1. J gave up 2 bases and V 7 bases, and 5 bases lay outside the gene matches. There are 14 residues in the CDR3. Germline CDR1 SNHLY, CDR2 FYNNEI.

This clonotype has a count of ten or more. V and J are TRBV5-1 and TRBJ2-5; D is possibly TRBD2 (5 bases). The ends were cut back, 3 bases at V and 0 bases at J, with 9 bases in the middle. CDR1 is SGHRS and CDR2 is YFSETQ in the germline V gene. The CDR3 extends over 14 amino acids. CDR3 region: CASSSGNNQETQYF. In DNA form, the CDR3 reads TGCGCCAGCAGCTCGGGAAACAACCAAGAGACCCAGTACTTC.

The genes are TRBV7-2 and TRBJ1-1, with 9 bases aligning to TRBD1. Germline loops: CDR1 SGHTA, CDR2 FQGNSA. V lost 5 bases to trimming and J lost 3 bases; unmatched junction nucleotides: 4. CDR3 length equals 14 residues. CDR3 in amino acids: CASSPGQGYTEAFF. In DNA, the CDR3 is TGTGCCAGCAGCCCGGGACAGGGCTACACTGAAGCTTTCTTT. Combining the CDR3 with reference TRBV7-2 and TRBJ1-1 gives the whole variable domain GAGVSQSPSNKVTEKGKDVELRCDPISGHTALYWYRQSLGQGLEFLIYFQGNSAPDKSGLPSDRFSAERTGGSVSTLTIQRTQQEDSAVYLCASSPGQGYTEAFFGQGTRLTVV.

There are many counts of this clonotype. This chain connects TRBV20-1 to TRBJ2-2; TRBD1 aligns across 7 bases. CDR1 and CDR2 (germline): DFQATT, SNEGSKA (reference sequence). V gave up 3 bases and J gave up 3 bases; unmatched junction bases: 13. The CDR3 sequence is 17 residues long. CDR3 loop: CSASALTGWTDTGELFF. CDR3 in DNA: TGCAGTGCTAGCGCCTTGACAGGGTGGACTGACACCGGGGAGCTGTTTTTT.

The J gene is TRBJ2-6, the V gene TRBV28; unclear D gene. The germline V gene has CDR1 MDHEN and CDR2 SYDVKM. This CDR3 is built from 16 residues. V gave up 2 bases and J gave up 1 base, with 9 bases separating them. The chain's CDR3 is CASSLRLVSGANVLTF. In DNA, the CDR3 is TGTGCCAGCAGTTTAAGGCTAGTGTCTGGGGCCAACGTCCTGACTTTC.

The table lists this clonotype with a few counts. V gene TRBV28 combines with J gene TRBJ1-2; maybe TRBD1 (6 bases). V was pared by 3 bases and J by 2 bases, with 10 bases between. The CDR3 length is 14 residues. Germline values: CDR1 MDHEN, CDR2 SYDVKM. DNA for the CDR3: TGTGCCAGCAGTTTGGGACACATCAACTATGGCTACACCTTC. Its protein is CASSLGHINYGYTF.

This clonotype was seen ten or more times. The chain uses TRBV11-2 and TRBJ2-7, with D uncertain. From germline, CDR1 is SGHAT and CDR2 FQNNGV. V lost 1 base to trimming and J lost 2 bases, with 12 bases between them. The CDR3 extends over 15 amino acids. This chain's CDR3 is CASSLGPMAAYEQYF. The CDR3 DNA reads TGTGCCAGCAGCTTAGGTCCTATGGCGGCCTACGAGCAGTACTTC.

This clonotype showed up just a few times. The chain couples TRBV5-5 to TRBJ1-1; TRBD1 aligns across 11 bases. Germline CDR1 is SGHKS and CDR2 is YYEKEE (reference sequence). CDR3 length: 15 residues. V trimming: 4 bases; J trimming: 4 bases; junction bases outside the gene matches: 6. The CDR3 sequence: CASSTSGTGGTEAFF. The CDR3 DNA reads as TGTGCCAGCAGCACCTCCGGGACAGGGGGCACTGAAGCTTTCTTT.

The chain employs TRBV7-9 and TRBJ2-3, with D perhaps matching TRBD2 (6 bases). The length of the CDR3 is 11 residues. V was pared by 11 bases and J by 2 bases, with 8 bases between. Germline CDR1 SEHNR, CDR2 FQNEAQ (reference sequence). CDR3 bases: TGTGCCCCGGGGGACACAGATACGCAGTATTTT. It specifies CAPGDTDTQYF.

The rearrangement links TRBV12-3 or TRBV12-4 to TRBJ2-2, with 9 bases fitting TRBD1. J was trimmed by 7 bases and V by 3 bases; bases with no gene match: 3. The CDR3 is 14 amino acids. CDR3 nucleotide sequence: TGTGCCAGCAGTTTTACAGGGGGCGGCGGGGAGCTGTTTTTT. Its translation is CASSFTGGGGELFF.

This clonotype appeared many times. The CDR3 loop reads CASSPQTDKTGELFF. CDR3 coding DNA: TGTGCCAGCAGCCCACAGACCGACAAGACCGGGGAGCTGTTTTTT. The genes are TRBV7-2 and TRBJ2-2; D remains ambiguous. The ends were cut back, 5 bases at V and 5 bases at J, with 15 bases in the middle. Germline V gene lookup returns CDR1 SGHTA and CDR2 FQGNSA. This CDR3 contains 15 residues. The full variable domain, completed using reference TRBV7-2 and TRBJ2-2, is GAGVSQSPSNKVTEKGKDVELRCDPISGHTALYWYRQSLGQGLEFLIYFQGNSAPDKSGLPSDRFSAERTGGSVSTLTIQRTQQEDSAVYLCASSPQTDKTGELFFGEGSRLTVL.

This clonotype was found a few times. The CDR3 DNA sequence: TGTGCCAGTTGCGGGGCTAGCGGCCTTGGTAATGAGCAGTTCTTC. Protein: CASCGASGLGNEQFF. The J gene is TRBJ2-1, the V gene TRBV6-1, with TRBD2 matching 7 bases. This CDR3 region has 15 residues. After removal of 9 bases from V and 7 bases from J, the junction contained 15 bases not matched to a gene. CDR1 and CDR2 from the germline V gene are MNHNS and SASEGT.

The rearrangement links TRBV6-2 or TRBV6-3 to TRBJ2-7, with D maybe TRBD1 (5 bases). CDR1 and CDR2 from the germline V gene are MNHEY and SVGEGT. This CDR3 is built from 13 residues. V gave up 10 bases and J gave up 2 bases, with 15 bases separating them. The CDR3 DNA sequence: TGTGCCACCTTCGGTAGGGGTACCTACGAGCAGTACTTC. Translated: CATFGRGTYEQYF.

This clonotype was seen many times. The chain links TRBV16 to TRBJ1-5, with D unclear. The CDR3 has 14 residues. Germline V gene sequence: CDR1 KGHSY, CDR2 FQNENV. Deletions cut 6 bases from V and 0 bases from J, with 9 bases between. Here the CDR3 reads CASSHQSSNQPQHF. For the CDR3, the DNA is TGTGCCAGCAGTCATCAATCTAGCAATCAGCCCCAGCATTTT.

The chain recombines TRBV28 with TRBJ2-6, with D unclear. Germline CDR1 is MDHEN and CDR2 is SYDVKM. Trimming shortened V by 5 bases and J by 2 bases, and 13 bases separated the two germline ends. CDR3 length: 16 residues. The chain's CDR3 is CASSNPLRTGANVLTF. The CDR3 nucleotides read TGTGCCAGCAGTAACCCCCTAAGGACTGGGGCCAACGTCCTGACTTTC.

This clonotype has ten or more counts. The genes are TRBV5-1 and TRBJ1-1; 7 nucleotides agree with TRBD1. Germline CDR1 reads SGHRS; CDR2 reads YFSETQ. This CDR3 comprises 15 residues. V trimming: 5 bases; J trimming: 1 base; junction bases outside the gene matches: 8. This CDR3 reads CASSFVAGGNTEAFF. In DNA, the CDR3 is TGCGCCAGCAGTTTCGTCGCAGGGGGGAACACTGAAGCTTTCTTT.

In its sample, this clonotype was seen a few times. The V call is TRBV11-2, the J call TRBJ1-3; no reliable D call. V was pared by 2 bases and J by 7 bases, with 9 bases between. Germline values: CDR1 SGHAT, CDR2 FQNNGV. This CDR3 is 13 amino acids long. CDR3 region: CASSLSRTNTIYF. The CDR3 DNA reads as TGTGCCAGCAGCTTATCCCGCACGAACACCATATATTTT. The variable domain in full, completed from reference TRBV11-2 and TRBJ1-3, reads EAGVAQSPRYKIIEKRQSVAFWCNPISGHATLYWYQQILGQGPKLLIQFQNNGVVDDSQLPKDRFSAERLKGVDSTLKIQPAKLEDSAVYLCASSLSRTNTIYFGEGSWLTVV.

This clonotype was seen only a few times. The rearrangement joins TRBV7-9 to TRBJ1-4; no firm D call. The CDR3 runs 15 residues. Trimming stripped 1 base from V and 3 bases from J, with 9 bases between. Germline CDR1 reads SEHNR; CDR2 reads FQNEAQ (reference sequence). The CDR3 reads CASSLGLQPNEKLFF. The CDR3 nucleotides are TGTGCCAGCAGCTTAGGCCTACAGCCTAATGAAAAACTGTTTTTT.

The chain links TRBV11-2 to TRBJ2-5; 7 bases are a match to TRBD2. Germline V gene sequence: CDR1 SGHAT, CDR2 FQNNGV. CDR3 length: 15 amino acids. V shed 5 bases and J 2 bases; nucleotides not matched to a gene: 8. CDR3 sequence: CASSRVRGSQETQYF. The DNA of the CDR3 is TGTGCCAGCAGCCGCGTGCGGGGGTCGCAAGAGACCCAGTACTTC. The full variable domain, in which reference TRBV11-2 and TRBJ2-5 provide the parts outside the CDR3, is EAGVAQSPRYKIIEKRQSVAFWCNPISGHATLYWYQQILGQGPKLLIQFQNNGVVDDSQLPKDRFSAERLKGVDSTLKIQPAKLEDSAVYLCASSRVRGSQETQYFGPGTRLLVL.

This sequence joins TRBV10-3 and TRBJ2-5; tentative D call: TRBD1 (5 bases). V was shortened by 0 bases and J by 9 bases, with 14 bases between the two germline ends. Germline values: CDR1 ENHRY, CDR2 SYGVKD. This CDR3 contains 14 residues. This chain's CDR3 is CAISESGRSEAQYF. CDR3 DNA sequence: TGTGCCATCAGTGAGTCGGGGCGGTCCGAGGCCCAGTACTTC.

This clonotype was seen only a few times. The chain couples TRBV20-1 to TRBJ2-7; tentatively, D is TRBD2 (6 bases). Trimming removed 1 base from V and 7 bases from J, with 14 bases in between. The germline gives CDR1 DFQATT, CDR2 SNEGSKA (reference sequence). CDR3 length: 13 amino acids. In nucleotides, the CDR3 is TGCAGTGCTAGAGCCGGGACTTTTTGGGAGCAGTACTTC. Protein sequence: CSARAGTFWEQYF.

The chain recombines TRBV11-3 with TRBJ2-5; D remains unclear. Trimming left V 1 base short and J 5 bases short, with 11 bases between. The CDR3 length is 14 residues. Per germline, CDR1 SGHNT and CDR2 YENEEA. The CDR3 DNA follows: TGTGCCAGCAGCTTAGTTGTGGATGAGGAGACCCAGTACTTC. Amino acids: CASSLVVDEETQYF.

The CDR3 here is CASTASGTGQEETQYF. CDR3 nucleotide sequence: TGTGCCAGCACCGCCTCCGGGACAGGGCAGGAGGAGACCCAGTACTTC. The rearrangement uses TRBV12-3 or TRBV12-4 and TRBJ2-5, with TRBD1 matching 9 bases. V dropped 7 bases and J dropped 5; count of bases not matched to a gene: 14. This CDR3 is 16 amino acids long.

This clonotype was recorded at least ten times. J is TRBJ2-1 and V is TRBV27; 9 bases map to TRBD2. The junction had 9 bases not matched to a gene; V was cut back by 3 bases and J by 6 bases. Germline V gives CDR1 MNHEY, CDR2 SMNVEV (reference sequence). The CDR3 runs 16 residues. CDR3 coding DNA: TGTGCCAGCAGTTTTTTGATGGCGGGAGGGTTCAATGAGCAGTTCTTC. Translating gives CASSFLMAGGFNEQFF.

The rearrangement uses TRBV5-6 and TRBJ1-4; D not resolved. Trimming pared 0 bases from V and 0 bases from J, leaving 9 bases between. The germline V gene encodes CDR1 SGHDT and CDR2 YYEEEE. This CDR3 spans 16 amino acids. DNA of the CDR3: TGTGCCAGCAGCTTGGGACGGCGTGCAACTAATGAAAAACTGTTTTTT. It translates to CASSLGRRATNEKLFF.

This clonotype was counted at least ten times. One end of the junction varies from germline; a read error may be responsible. The chain employs TRBV5-1 and TRBJ2-2; 7 nucleotides align to TRBD1. This CDR3 is 15 amino acids long. Looked up from germline, CDR1 is SGHRS and CDR2 is YFSETQ. The CDR3 DNA follows: TGTGCCAGCAGTCTCCGGACAGGAAACACCGGGGAGCTGTTTTTT. Residues: CASSLRTGNTGELFF. Looking up the rest from reference TRBV5-1 and TRBJ2-2 gives the full variable domain: KAGVTQTPRYLIKTRGQQVTLSCSPISGHRSVSWYQQTPGQGLQFLFEYFSETQRNKGNFPGRFSGRQFSNSRSEMNVSTLELGDSALYLCASSLRTGNTGELFFGEGSRLTVL.

As concerns this clonotype: The final CDR3 position lacks the conserved phenylalanine or tryptophan, pointing to a likely read error. V is TRBV12-3 or TRBV12-4 and J is TRBJ2-2, with 15 bases that match TRBD2. V was pared by 3 bases and J by 6 bases, with 2 bases of the junction left unmatched. The CDR3 sequence is 16 residues long. This chain's CDR3 is CASSFGLAGGAGELFL. In DNA form, the CDR3 reads TGTGCCAGCAGTTTTGGACTAGCGGGAGGGGCCGGGGAGCTGTTTCTT.